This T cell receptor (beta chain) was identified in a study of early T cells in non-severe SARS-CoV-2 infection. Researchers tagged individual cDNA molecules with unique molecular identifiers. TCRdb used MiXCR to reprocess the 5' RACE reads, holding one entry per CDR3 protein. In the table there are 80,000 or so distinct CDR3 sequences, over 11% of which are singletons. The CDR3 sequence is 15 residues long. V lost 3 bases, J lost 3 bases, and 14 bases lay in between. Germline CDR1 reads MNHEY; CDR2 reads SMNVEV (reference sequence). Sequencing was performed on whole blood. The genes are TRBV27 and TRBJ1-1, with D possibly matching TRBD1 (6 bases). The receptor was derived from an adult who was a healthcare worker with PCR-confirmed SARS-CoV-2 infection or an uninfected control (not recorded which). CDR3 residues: CASSFLGGRDTEAFF. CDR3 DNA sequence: TGTGCCAGCAGTTTCCTGGGGGGGCGCGACACTGAAGCTTTCTTT.